Given below is one TCR beta chain in context. The data stem from a study of blood T cell repertoires in COVID-19. Across the study: Sites in the United States, Italy and Spain provided acute and convalescent COVID-19 samples. PBMCs, B-cell-depleted T cells, or T cells were the source of the cDNA or gDNA that made up the material.

Authors' data handling: Nucleated cell number was recorded as an estimate derived from reference gene primer amplification. Libraries were prepared by immunoSEQ multiplex PCR; TCRdb keeps only in-frame clonotypes and omits some of them. V, J and clone size were drawn from that table, and D and trimming were deduced from the DNA. The sample has about 220,000 clones; roughly 90% are singletons. Sequencing was performed on peripheral blood. The TCR comes from a man aged 40-55 years with active or convalescent COVID-19.

CDR3 amino acids: CASLGTSQETQYF. For the CDR3, the DNA is TGTGCCAGCTTGGGGACAAGCCAAGAGACCCAGTACTTC. V gene TRBV6-5 combines with J gene TRBJ2-5; D may be TRBD1 (6 bases). This CDR3 contains 13 residues. V lost 8 bases, J lost 1 base, and 11 bases lay in between. Germline V gives CDR1 MNHEY, CDR2 SVGAGI.